The 9 T cell receptor beta chains reported below all come from one sample, sequenced in a study of response to subunit inactivated influenza vaccine (dated by TCRdb to between 2017 and 2018). Library method: RT-PCR. Sequenced on an Illumina HiSeq 2500. TCRdb cleaned the public reads at Q25 with fastp, built clones with MiXCR and kept in-frame beta chains. Rows are combined by CDR3 protein, so each entry shows the most common genes and DNA. The sample table contains 150,000 to 200,000 distinct CDR3 sequences; only one count was recorded for nearly 9.5% of them. Roughly 10% of the sample is taken by the ten largest. Material: non-naive T cells sorted from PBMCs, obtained on the day of vaccination. The sample's cell subset or site label, in plain terms: memory T cell fraction. The receptors come from a man in his fifties who received an inactivated influenza vaccine. Donor details come from another sample of the same person, matched by shared clones.

The sample holds many counts of this clonotype. The chain employs TRBV28 and TRBJ2-2; 7 bases fit TRBD2. After removal of 6 bases from V and 3 bases from J, the junction contained 7 bases not matched to a gene. The V gene's germline CDR1 is MDHEN and CDR2 SYDVKM. The CDR3 is 15 residues long. The CDR3 coding sequence is TGTGCCAGCAGGCCTAGCGGAGGTTACACCGGGGAGCTGTTTTTT. Encoded protein: CASRPSGGYTGELFF.

This clonotype was counted many times. J is TRBJ1-1 and V is TRBV12-3 or TRBV12-4; 8 bases agree with TRBD1. V dropped 3 bases and J dropped 7; count of bases not matched to a gene: 7. This CDR3 comprises 14 residues. The CDR3 nucleotides are TGTGCCAGCAGTTTTAGACAGGGGTTGGGTGAAGCTTTCTTT. Amino acid sequence: CASSFRQGLGEAFF.

The chain combines TRBV12-3 or TRBV12-4 with TRBJ2-7; either TRBD1 or TRBD2 may fit D (5 bases each). The V and J ends lost 4 bases and 6 bases respectively, with 22 bases between them. The CDR3 length is 16 residues. The CDR3 reads CASSYSTGTGFSEQYF. CDR3 nucleotides: TGTGCCAGCAGTTACTCAACCGGGACCGGATTCAGCGAGCAGTACTTC.

At least ten counts were recorded for this clonotype. The chain joins TRBV5-1 to TRBJ2-3, with 8 bases fitting TRBD2. CDR1 SGHRS and CDR2 YFSETQ come from the germline V gene. The CDR3 consists of 15 residues. After removal of 0 bases from V and 1 base from J, the junction contained 1 base not matched to a gene. CDR3 nucleotides: TGCGCCAGCAGCTTGGGGCGGGGGGGCACAGATACGCAGTATTTT. Encoded protein: CASSLGRGGTDTQYF.

This clonotype was recorded a few times. The gene calls are TRBV5-5 and TRBJ1-5, with a tentative D call TRBD1 (6 bases). CDR1 SGHKS and CDR2 YYEKEE come from the germline V gene (reference sequence). Trimming cost V 4 bases and J 11 bases, with 28 bases left between them. CDR3 length: 17 residues. CDR3 loop: CASSNQTGITSLGSQHF. CDR3 bases: TGTGCCAGCAGCAACCAGACAGGTATCACCTCATTGGGGTCCCAGCATTTT.

There are many counts of this clonotype. This sequence joins TRBV7-8 and TRBJ2-1, with D possibly matching TRBD1 (5 bases). The V gene's germline CDR1 is SGHVS and CDR2 FQNEAQ. This CDR3 contains 15 residues. V was pared by 6 bases and J by 8 bases, with 20 bases between. In DNA form, the CDR3 reads TGTGCCAGCAGTGGGGCGGTCTCACTTATCTATGAGCAGTTCTTC. Translated, it gives CASSGAVSLIYEQFF.

This clonotype has just a few counts. The V call is TRBV5-1, the J call TRBJ2-6; D gene unclear. V was clipped by 0 bases and J by 1 base, with 8 bases between them. Germline assignment: CDR1 SGHRS and CDR2 YFSETQ. The CDR3 is made up of 16 amino acids. CDR3 coding DNA: TGCGCCAGCAGCTTGGCGGTGGGGTCTGGGGCCAACGTCCTGACTTTC. It codes for CASSLAVGSGANVLTF.

The chain has TRBV3-1 and TRBJ1-2, with D possibly being TRBD1 (5 bases). The germline V gene has CDR1 LGHDT and CDR2 YNNKEL (reference sequence). Trimming shortened V by 1 base and J by 4 bases, and 13 bases separated the two germline ends. The CDR3 sequence is 15 residues long. CDR3 in amino acids: CASSQGEGVLYGYTF. CDR3 nucleotide sequence: TGTGCCAGCAGCCAAGGTGAAGGGGTCCTCTATGGCTACACCTTC.

DNA for the CDR3: TGTGCCAGCCGGACAGGAACTAACTATGGCTACACCTTC. Protein: CASRTGTNYGYTF. V and J are TRBV11-2 and TRBJ1-2, with TRBD1 matching 7 bases. The J segment lost 0 bases and the V segment lost 8 bases, leaving 3 bases of the junction unmatched. The CDR3 is made up of 13 amino acids. CDR1 and CDR2 (germline): SGHAT, FQNNGV.